This TCR beta chain stems from a study of OX40 agonist ivuxolimab in advanced cancers. Regarding the study in general: Ivuxolimab was an agonistic, fully human IgG2 monoclonal antibody directed against OX40 (CD134), a costimulatory receptor. Intravenous ivuxolimab was administered to patients every 2 weeks at six dose levels: 0.01, 0.1, 0.3, 1.5, 3 and 10 mg/kg. Among the approximately 50 dose-escalation patients, about 20 had hepatocellular carcinoma, about 15 melanoma, 9 renal cell carcinoma and 9 head and neck cancer. The purpose of peripheral TCRbeta sequencing was to test whether ivuxolimab changed TCR sequence diversity and led to clonal T-cell expansion. Three dose-escalation patients achieved partial responses, one with hepatocellular carcinoma and two with cutaneous melanoma. The paper describes the monotherapy dose-escalation part (N ≈ 49 patients) of the phase I trial of ivuxolimab. Prior anti-PD-1, anti-PD-L1 or anti-CTLA-4 therapy was permitted, and checkpoint inhibitors had been received by about two fifths of dose-escalation patients. In the dose-escalation cohort, roughly 80% of patients were male, and the mean age was approximately 64 years, with a range of roughly 20 to 80.

The germline V gene yields KGHSH for CDR1 and LQKENI for CDR2. Deletion took 3 bases off V and 5 bases off J, with a span of 8 bases between the germline ends. The CDR3, cysteine through phenylalanine, is 13 amino acids long. The read is trimmed to its CDR3 DNA, 39 bases read in frame from base 1. As concerns this clone: Its antigen specificity is not known. Base qualities are not at hand, and no much larger clone is one base apart.

The trial excluded patients who had a history of autoimmune disease or who were on systemic immunosuppression. Peripheral blood for TCR sequencing was drawn from every dose cohort at baseline, at cycle 4 day 1 and at cycle 7 day 1. Samples came from an open-label, multicenter, first-in-human phase I dose-escalation trial of ivuxolimab. Adults with locally advanced or metastatic head and neck squamous cell, hepatocellular, melanoma or renal cell carcinoma were enrolled in the trial. Before TCR sequencing, CD4+ and CD8+ T cells were separately sorted from peripheral blood. For sequencing of the TCRbeta CDR3 region, genomic DNA was extracted from the sorted cells. The immunoSEQ Assay was used to sequence the TCRbeta CDR3 regions. TCRdb provides this immuneACCESS table in a form limited to in-frame rearrangements. Some clones are lacking; in checked studies, under half of them reflect an unresolved V gene, and why the rest are absent is not known. Here the sample has around 73,000 clones; just under 90% occur a single time. Of the sample, approximately 0.5% is held by the ten largest clones.

What the authors observed across the whole study: In partial responders in the 0.1-3.0 mg/kg groups, normalized peripheral clonal expansion was found to be among the lowest, especially among CD8+ T cells. On average, CD8+ T cells showed more expanded clones than CD4+ T cells after ivuxolimab. At doses from 0.1 to 3.0 mg/kg, clonal expansion was seen in both CD4+ and CD8+ blood T cells between baseline and week 6. Low levels of normalized T-cell clonal expansion were also shown by some nonresponding patients. The antigen specificity of the clonally expanded peripheral T cells was not determined.

The chain is made from TRBV18 and TRBJ2-1, with no confident D gene call. The receptor comes from an adult with an advanced solid tumor such as melanoma, head and neck, liver or kidney cancer. The sample consisted of CD4+ or CD8+ T cells sorted from blood, taken in a trial of the OX40 agonist ivuxolimab. For the CDR3, the sequence is CASSPPMNNEQFF. The sequence in DNA is TGTGCCAGCTCACCCCCCATGAACAATGAGCAGTTCTTC.